The next 25 T cell receptor beta chains were all read from a single sample in a study of blood T cell repertoires in COVID-19. Sequencing used immunoSEQ multiplex PCR; TCRdb keeps in-frame clones, though not all of them. There are 390,000 or so clones in the sample; 90% occur only once, and about 6.5% lies in the top ten. The sample taken for sequencing was peripheral blood. These receptors all come from a man aged 18 to 30 with active or convalescent COVID-19.

Points on this clone: This sample also contains other DNA sequences that code for the same CDR3. The chain employs TRBV5-1 and TRBJ1-1, with D possibly matching TRBD1 (5 bases). V was shortened by 0 bases and J by 4 bases, with 7 bases between the two germline ends. Per germline, CDR1 SGHRS and CDR2 YFSETQ. This CDR3 is built from 13 residues. CDR3 protein: CASSLVTGTEAFF. The DNA for the CDR3 is TGCGCCAGCAGCTTGGTAACAGGCACTGAAGCTTTCTTT. Full variable domain (rest looked up from reference TRBV5-1 and TRBJ1-1): KAGVTQTPRYLIKTRGQQVTLSCSPISGHRSVSWYQQTPGQGLQFLFEYFSETQRNKGNFPGRFSGRQFSNSRSEMNVSTLELGDSALYLCASSLVTGTEAFFGQGTRLTVV.

The chain couples TRBV28 to TRBJ2-3, with D possibly TRBD2 on 5 matching bases. The CDR3 extends over 16 amino acids. CDR1 is MDHEN and CDR2 is SYDVKM in the germline V gene. V was clipped by 4 bases and J by 3 bases, with 17 bases between them. The CDR3 spells CASSSRLRGGTDTQYF. The CDR3 region has the DNA TGTGCCAGCAGTTCCCGCCTACGGGGTGGGACAGATACGCAGTATTTT.

J is TRBJ1-2 and V is TRBV28; D uncertain. Germline V lookup: CDR1 MDHEN, CDR2 SYDVKM. The CDR3 contains 15 residues. Trimming removed 5 bases from V and 0 bases from J, with 13 bases in between. The CDR3 nucleotides read TGTGCCAGCAGTCTCCCTTCAGTGTCTAACTATGGCTACACCTTC. It is translated as CASSLPSVSNYGYTF.

V is TRBV19 and J is TRBJ1-4; D is perhaps TRBD1 (6 bases). CDR1 and CDR2 from the germline V gene are LNHDA and SQIVND (reference sequence). The CDR3 covers 15 residues. Trimming removed 6 bases at V and 0 bases at J, with 11 bases between. The CDR3 is CASRQGDATNEKLFF. The CDR3 DNA follows: TGTGCCAGTAGACAGGGAGACGCAACTAATGAAAAACTGTTTTTT.

The chain combines TRBV12-5 with TRBJ2-2; D perhaps matches TRBD1 (5 bases). Deletions cut 6 bases from V and 7 bases from J, with 15 bases between. The germline gives CDR1 LGHNT, CDR2 FRNRAP. The CDR3 is 14 residues long. CDR3 in amino acids: CASGPGSQGGELFF. The CDR3 DNA reads as TGTGCTAGTGGGCCGGGCTCCCAGGGCGGGGAGCTGTTTTTT.

Only a few counts were recorded for this clone. The sample has other DNA sequences that encode this CDR3 too. CDR3 DNA sequence: TGTGCCAGCTCACCGGGCATGAACACTGAAGCTTTCTTT. As protein: CASSPGMNTEAFF. The V call is TRBV18, the J call TRBJ1-1; D not resolved. The germline V and J ends were trimmed by 3 bases and 0 bases, with 5 bases remaining between them. Germline lookup yields CDR1 KGHSH and CDR2 LQKENI. The CDR3 is made up of 13 amino acids.

This chain joins TRBV6-5 and TRBJ2-1; D uncertain. This CDR3 is 14 amino acids long. Trimming pared 2 bases from V and 5 bases from J, leaving 10 bases between. Germline CDR1 is MNHEY and CDR2 is SVGAGI. The CDR3 sequence is CASSYGLDDNEQFF. CDR3 bases: TGTGCCAGCAGTTACGGGCTTGATGACAATGAGCAGTTCTTC.

This sequence joins TRBV28 and TRBJ2-7; D is ambiguous. CDR1 MDHEN and CDR2 SYDVKM come from the germline V gene. The CDR3 has 14 residues. V lost 2 bases to trimming and J lost 6 bases, with 14 bases between them. CDR3: CASSLQLLGSEQYF. The CDR3 nucleotides are TGTGCCAGCAGTTTACAGTTGTTGGGCTCCGAGCAGTACTTC. The variable domain in full, completed from reference TRBV28 and TRBJ2-7, reads DVKVTQSSRYLVKRTGEKVFLECVQDMDHENMFWYRQDPGLGLRLIYFSYDVKMKEKGDIPEGYSVSREKKERFSLILESASTNQTSMYLCASSLQLLGSEQYFGPGTRLTVT.

V is TRBV7-2 and J is TRBJ2-2, with 8 positions matching TRBD1. CDR3 length equals 15 residues. In germline, CDR1 is SGHTA, CDR2 FQGNSA. The trim removed 5 bases at V and 2 bases at J, leaving 4 bases unmatched. CDR3 residues: CASSIRGQNTGELFF. Written as DNA, the CDR3 is TGTGCCAGCAGCATCAGGGGGCAAAACACCGGGGAGCTGTTTTTT.

V gene TRBV19 combines with J gene TRBJ2-7; D call uncertain. This CDR3 is built from 14 residues. The germline V and J ends were trimmed by 10 bases and 0 bases, with 16 bases remaining between them. Germline CDR1 is LNHDA and CDR2 is SQIVND (reference sequence). The CDR3 here is CATSRDLSSYEQYF. CDR3 nucleotides: TGTGCCACCTCTCGCGATCTTAGCTCCTACGAGCAGTACTTC.

This chain uses TRBV13 with TRBJ2-5, with 8 positions matching TRBD1. Germline values: CDR1 PRHDT, CDR2 FYEKMQ (reference sequence). J gave up 8 bases and V 4 bases, and 12 bases lay outside the gene matches. This CDR3 spans 15 amino acids. The CDR3 bases are TGTGCCAGCAGCTATGGGACAGGATCAGGGGGTACCCAGTACTTC. Its protein product is CASSYGTGSGGTQYF.

The chain joins TRBV6-5 to TRBJ2-3; 7 bases are shared with TRBD1. With 6 bases clipped from V and 1 base from J, the junction kept 7 bases outside the gene matches. Germline V CDR1 and CDR2: MNHEY, SVGAGI. This CDR3 is 15 amino acids long. CDR3: CASRIYRGGTDTQYF. CDR3 DNA sequence: TGTGCCAGCAGAATATACAGGGGCGGCACAGATACGCAGTATTTT.

The J gene is TRBJ2-5, the V gene TRBV3-1 (or the pseudogene TRBV3-2), with 9 positions matching TRBD1. CDR1 and CDR2 from the germline V gene are LGHDT and YNNKEL (reference sequence). V was pared by 4 bases and J by 1 base, with 7 bases of the junction left unmatched. This CDR3 comprises 16 residues. The CDR3 reads CASSLWDRVIQETQYF. CDR3 bases: TGTGCCAGCAGCCTTTGGGACAGGGTTATCCAAGAGACCCAGTACTTC.

The J gene is TRBJ2-5, the V gene TRBV5-1, with 8 nucleotides matching TRBD2. Germline CDR1 and CDR2: SGHRS and YFSETQ. J was trimmed by 6 bases and V by 4 bases; bases with no gene match: 8. The CDR3 is made up of 14 amino acids. This CDR3 reads CASSPGGAEKTQYF. CDR3 in DNA: TGCGCCAGCAGCCCCGGGGGGGCGGAGAAGACCCAGTACTTC.

V and J are TRBV12-3 or TRBV12-4 and TRBJ1-4; 7 nucleotides match TRBD1. This CDR3 has 13 amino acids. V lost 6 bases, J lost 3 bases, and 1 base stayed unmatched. The CDR3 reads CASRGQPNEKLFF. The DNA of the CDR3 is TGTGCCAGCAGGGGACAGCCTAATGAAAAACTGTTTTTT.

V usage is TRBV2 and J usage is TRBJ2-2; 8 positions match TRBD1. Germline lookup yields CDR1 SNHLY and CDR2 FYNNEI. After removal of 5 bases from V and 6 bases from J, the junction contained 5 bases not matched to a gene. The CDR3 is made up of 14 amino acids. CDR3 amino acids: CASSTRTGPGELFF. CDR3 nucleotides: TGTGCCAGCAGTACCCGGACAGGGCCCGGGGAGCTGTTTTTT.

V gene TRBV21-1 combines with J gene TRBJ1-6; the tabulated D call, TRBD1, remains unverified against the DNA. TRBV21-1 is marked as a pseudogene. The CDR3 runs to 14 residues. The CDR3 sequence: CASSQGQGDSPLHF. CDR3 coding DNA: TGTGCCAGCAGCCAAGGACAGGGTGATTCACCCCTCCACTTT.

This sequence joins TRBV5-4 and TRBJ2-1, with D tentatively TRBD2 (6 bases). The length of the CDR3 is 15 residues. Germline V lookup: CDR1 SGHNT, CDR2 YYREEE (reference sequence). Trimming cost V 10 bases and J 0 bases, with 17 bases left between them. CDR3: CAESGGVGSYNEQFF. In DNA, the CDR3 is TGTGCCGAGTCCGGGGGTGTGGGCTCCTACAATGAGCAGTTCTTC.

This clone was counted only a few times. The V call is TRBV28, the J call TRBJ2-5, with D possibly being TRBD1 (6 bases). This CDR3 contains 16 residues. The germline V gene has CDR1 MDHEN and CDR2 SYDVKM. V gave up 2 bases and J gave up 5 bases, with 18 bases separating them. The DNA for the CDR3 is TGTGCCAGCAGTTTAATGGACAGATTTAGCCGGGAGACCCAGTACTTC. Its translation: CASSLMDRFSRETQYF.

V and J are TRBV19 and TRBJ2-1, with TRBD1 as a possible D gene (5 bases). Germline V gene data show CDR1 as LNHDA and CDR2 as SQIVND (reference sequence). Trimming cost V 6 bases and J 4 bases, with 10 bases left between them. The CDR3 sequence is 13 residues long. CDR3 sequence (DNA): TGTGCCAGTAGCCCCCAGGGTTACAATGAGCAGTTCTTC. This encodes CASSPQGYNEQFF.

The V and J genes are TRBV6-1 and TRBJ1-1; D is unresolved. Germline V gene lookup returns CDR1 MNHNS and CDR2 SASEGT. This CDR3 contains 13 residues. The germline V and J ends were trimmed by 1 base and 4 bases, with 7 bases remaining between them. Here the CDR3 reads CASSEGRVTEAFF. The CDR3 DNA sequence: TGTGCCAGCAGTGAAGGTCGGGTCACTGAAGCTTTCTTT.

The chain has TRBV7-9 and TRBJ2-5; D is perhaps TRBD1 (5 bases). The CDR3 sequence is 15 residues long. Germline CDR1 reads SEHNR; CDR2 reads FQNEAQ (reference sequence). Trimming left V 5 bases short and J 3 bases short, with 16 bases between. The CDR3 protein is CASSHSTVYEETQYF. CDR3 coding DNA: TGTGCCAGCAGCCACTCGACAGTGTATGAAGAGACCCAGTACTTC.

The V and J genes are TRBV12-3 or TRBV12-4 and TRBJ1-2, with D hard to call. The ends were cut back, 7 bases at V and 0 bases at J, with 6 bases in the middle. The CDR3 spans 12 residues. CDR3 sequence (DNA): TGTGCCAGCACAGAAGCTAACTATGGCTACACCTTC. Residues: CASTEANYGYTF.

In this sample, this clone turned up once. This chain links TRBV24-1 with TRBJ1-2, with TRBD1 matching 8 bases. The CDR3 length is 17 residues. Germline CDR1 is KGHDR and CDR2 is SFDVKD. V was pared by 1 base and J by 3 bases, with 9 bases of the junction left unmatched. In DNA form, the CDR3 reads TGTGCCACCAGTGATTTCGGCGGGACAGGCCAGGACTATGGCTACACCTTC. This encodes CATSDFGGTGQDYGYTF.

The chain is built from TRBV28 and TRBJ2-1; D may be TRBD2 (6 bases). The CDR3 loop spans 21 amino acids. Trimming left V 2 bases short and J 0 bases short, with 26 bases between. Germline CDR1 and CDR2: MDHEN and SYDVKM. The CDR3 protein is CASSLTGGIVAGGSSYNEQFF. In DNA form, the CDR3 reads TGTGCCAGCAGTTTAACGGGCGGGATCGTTGCCGGGGGAAGCTCCTACAATGAGCAGTTCTTC.